The TCR beta chain under discussion was sequenced for a study of OX40 agonist ivuxolimab in advanced cancers. Study-level background: The costimulatory receptor OX40 (CD134) was targeted by ivuxolimab, a fully human IgG2 agonistic monoclonal antibody. Intravenous ivuxolimab was administered to patients every 2 weeks at six dose levels: 0.01, 0.1, 0.3, 1.5, 3 and 10 mg/kg. Of the approximately 54 patients in dose escalation, 19 had hepatocellular carcinoma, about 15 had melanoma, 9 had renal cell carcinoma and 9 had head and neck cancer. A male proportion of roughly 85% and a mean age of approximately 62 years, ranging from roughly 23 to 80, were recorded for the dose-escalation cohort. Patients were allowed to have had prior anti-PD-1, anti-PD-L1 or anti-CTLA-4 therapy, and roughly 40% of the dose-escalation patients had been treated with checkpoint inhibitors. Three dose-escalation patients achieved partial responses, one with hepatocellular carcinoma and two with cutaneous melanoma. The point of sequencing TCRbeta in the periphery was to test whether ivuxolimab changed TCR sequence diversity and drove clonal T-cell expansion. The paper reports the monotherapy dose-escalation portion (N = 52 patients) of the phase I ivuxolimab trial.

Genomic DNA was isolated from the sorted cells so that the TCRbeta CDR3 region could be sequenced. TCRbeta CDR3 regions were sequenced using the immunoSEQ Assay. The source is immuneACCESS, and TCRdb retained only in-frame sequences with V and J called. Part of the clones is not carried over; for the studies checked, unresolved V genes explain less than half of this, and the remainder is unexplained. For this sample the table gives 100,000 to 150,000 clones, of which about 92% were detected only once. The leading ten clones occupy more than 0.8% of the sample. The trial excluded patients who had a history of autoimmune disease or who were on systemic immunosuppression. Peripheral blood for TCR sequencing was collected from all dose cohorts at baseline, on cycle 4 day 1, and on cycle 7 day 1. Samples came from an open-label, multicenter, first-in-human phase I dose-escalation trial of ivuxolimab. The trial enrolled adults with locally advanced or metastatic head and neck squamous cell, hepatocellular, melanoma or renal cell carcinoma. Before TCR sequencing, CD4+ T cells and CD8+ T cells from peripheral blood were sorted into separate populations.

Taken from cysteine to phenylalanine, the CDR3 has 14 residues. Just the 42-base CDR3 DNA is kept, in frame starting at base 1. The CDR1 and CDR2 encoded by the germline V gene are SGDLS and YYNGEE. V is clipped by 0 bases and J by 0 bases, and the sequence between their germline boundaries is 7 bases long. Comments on this clone: It lacks a known antigen. No base quality information exists; no much larger clone differs at one position.

The study at large found these results: At doses from 0.1 to 3.0 mg/kg, clonal expansion was seen in both CD4+ and CD8+ blood T cells between baseline and week 6. Which antigens the clonally expanded peripheral T cells were specific for was not determined. Low levels of normalized T-cell clonal expansion were also seen in some patients who did not respond. After ivuxolimab, CD8+ T cells had more expanded clones than CD4+ T cells on average. In the 0.1-3.0 mg/kg groups, partial responders were among the patients with the lowest normalized peripheral clonal expansion, particularly in CD8+ T cells.

The chain was built from TRBV9 and TRBJ2-7; no confident D gene assignment can be made. Here the sequenced sample was CD4+ or CD8+ T cells sorted from blood, taken in a trial of the OX40 agonist ivuxolimab. The source of this sequence is an adult with an advanced solid tumor such as melanoma, head and neck, liver or kidney cancer. At the DNA level, the sequence is TGTGCCAGCAGCGTAGGTCAAGCCTCCTACGAGCAGTACTTC. The resulting protein is CASSVGQASYEQYF.